The 17 T cell receptor beta chains in this list originate from one sample, sequenced in a study of cytomegalovirus exposure and HLA in healthy donors. Clones were sequenced by immunoSEQ multiplex PCR, and TCRdb holds only the in-frame ones, with some missing. Of over 200,000 clones listed, roughly 91% are singletons. The specimen was PBMCs. The receptors were gathered from a woman between 18 and 29 years old in good health and CMV-seropositive.

The chain is built from TRBV6-1 and TRBJ1-3; the D gene is possibly TRBD1 (6 bases). Looked up from germline, CDR1 is MNHNS and CDR2 is SASEGT. The CDR3 is 16 amino acids. V was trimmed by 3 bases and J by 5 bases, leaving 17 bases between them. The CDR3 spells CASSDWGQGRRNTIYF. Written as DNA, the CDR3 is TGTGCCAGCAGTGACTGGGGGCAGGGGCGACGAAACACCATATATTTT.

The chain employs TRBV7-2 and TRBJ1-2; 10 positions match TRBD1. Looked up from germline, CDR1 is SGHTA and CDR2 is FQGNSA. Losses at the gene ends were 5 bases for V and 2 bases for J; bases not matched to a gene: 5. The length of the CDR3 is 15 residues. In DNA, the CDR3 is TGTGCCAGCAGCCGAGACAGGGGGCGAAACTATGGCTACACCTTC. Amino acids: CASSRDRGRNYGYTF.

This sequence joins TRBV9 and TRBJ1-2; maybe TRBD1 (5 bases). The CDR3 has 15 residues. V lost 4 bases and J 4 bases, leaving 17 bases between the germline ends. Germline V gene sequence: CDR1 SGDLS, CDR2 YYNGEE. The CDR3 sequence is CASSLTNWGSYGYTF. CDR3 in DNA: TGTGCCAGCAGCCTAACAAACTGGGGCTCCTATGGCTACACCTTC.

CDR3 region: CASSRTGVETQYF. Written as DNA, the CDR3 is TGTGCCAGCAGCAGGACAGGTGTGGAGACCCAGTACTTC. This chain joins TRBV5-4 and TRBJ2-5, with 7 bases matching TRBD1. The V gene end was trimmed by 4 bases and the J gene end by 5 bases; junction bases not matched to a gene: 5. Germline V gene lookup returns CDR1 SGHNT and CDR2 YYREEE (reference sequence). The CDR3 loop spans 13 amino acids.

CDR3 loop: CASRHAGGASEAFF. CDR3 nucleotides: TGTGCCAGCAGACACGCCGGAGGCGCGAGTGAAGCTTTCTTT. This chain uses TRBV6-5 with TRBJ1-1; D remains ambiguous. V was pared by 6 bases and J by 7 bases, with 18 bases between. The CDR3 contains 14 residues. Germline CDR1 MNHEY, CDR2 SVGAGI.

The gene calls are TRBV2 and TRBJ1-5; possibly TRBD1 for D (6 bases). Per the germline V gene, CDR1 is SNHLY and CDR2 is FYNNEI. Trimming removed 6 bases from V and 0 bases from J, with 9 bases in between. CDR3 length equals 14 residues. Here the CDR3 DNA reads TGTGCCAGCAGGGACAGATATAGCAATCAGCCCCAGCATTTT. It yields the protein CASRDRYSNQPQHF. Full variable domain (outside the CDR3, taken from reference TRBV2 and TRBJ1-5): EPEVTQTPSHQVTQMGQEVILRCVPISNHLYFYWYRQILGQKVEFLVSFYNNEISEKSEIFDDQFSVERPDGSNFTLKIRSTKLEDSAMYFCASRDRYSNQPQHFGDGTRLSIL.

This chain joins TRBV9 and TRBJ1-1, with TRBD1 matching over 10 bases. Germline V gene lookup returns CDR1 SGDLS and CDR2 YYNGEE. J gave up 11 bases and V 3 bases, and 7 bases lay outside the gene matches. This CDR3 contains 13 residues. In DNA form, the CDR3 reads TGTGCCAGCAGCGGGACAGGGGGAGGTTGGGCTTTCTTT. Its translation: CASSGTGGGWAFF. The complete variable domain, with remaining parts taken from reference TRBV9 and TRBJ1-1, reads DSGVTQTPKHLITATGQRVTLRCSPRSGDLSVYWYQQSLDQGLQFLIQYYNGEERAKGNILERFSAQQFPDLHSELNLSSLELGDSALYFCASSGTGGGWAFFGQGTRLTVV.

The J gene is TRBJ2-7, the V gene TRBV18, with 7 bases lining up with TRBD1. Germline loops: CDR1 KGHSH, CDR2 LQKENI. V was clipped by 6 bases and J by 6 bases; unmatched bases: 14. The CDR3 totals 15 residues. DNA of the CDR3: TGTGCCAGCTCCGACAGGGACGTAGGCCCTGGCGAGCAGTACTTC. As protein: CASSDRDVGPGEQYF.

This rearrangement joins TRBV15 to TRBJ1-2; 8 nucleotides agree with TRBD1. The trim removed 1 base at V and 6 bases at J, leaving 10 bases unmatched. The CDR3 consists of 16 residues. Germline lookup yields CDR1 LNHNV and CDR2 YYDKDF (reference sequence). CDR3 DNA: TGTGCCACCAGCAGAGGTCCCAAGGACAGGGAGCATGGCTACACCTTC. This sequence encodes CATSRGPKDREHGYTF.

The genes are TRBV6-6 and TRBJ2-1, with 12 positions matching TRBD2. With V trimmed by 0 bases and J by 9 bases, 3 bases remained unmatched. Germline V CDR1 and CDR2: MNHNY, SVGAGI (reference sequence). This CDR3 region has 15 residues. Here the CDR3 reads CASSYSTSGSIEQFF. In DNA form, the CDR3 reads TGTGCCAGCAGTTACTCGACTAGCGGGAGCATTGAGCAGTTCTTC.

The chain couples TRBV18 to TRBJ2-7; 7 nucleotides match TRBD2. Germline loops: CDR1 KGHSH, CDR2 LQKENI. This CDR3 spans 15 amino acids. V was pared by 3 bases and J by 2 bases, with 7 bases of the junction left unmatched. The CDR3 DNA sequence: TGTGCCAGCTCACCGTTCGTTGGGGGGGCCTACGAGCAGTACTTC. Amino acid sequence: CASSPFVGGAYEQYF.

This clone was seen only once. The rearrangement joins TRBV13 to TRBJ2-1; D is possibly TRBD2 (6 bases). CDR1 and CDR2 (germline): PRHDT, FYEKMQ (reference sequence). Deletions cut 0 bases from V and 6 bases from J, with 9 bases between. The CDR3 extends over 14 amino acids. CDR3 nucleotide sequence: TGTGCCAGCAGCTTAGGGGTGGGGGGCAATGAGCAGTTCTTC. This gives the protein CASSLGVGGNEQFF.

V and J are TRBV27 and TRBJ2-1; 7 positions agree with TRBD1. V was pared by 3 bases and J by 4 bases, with 6 bases of the junction left unmatched. The CDR3 contains 15 residues. Germline V gene lookup returns CDR1 MNHEY and CDR2 SMNVEV (reference sequence). The CDR3 region is CASSLYRGSYNEQFF. The CDR3 DNA reads TGTGCCAGCAGTTTGTACAGGGGATCGTACAATGAGCAGTTCTTC.

The V and J genes are TRBV6-5 and TRBJ1-1, with a possible D match to TRBD1 (5 bases). V was pared by 8 bases and J by 4 bases, with 20 bases between. Germline loops: CDR1 MNHEY, CDR2 SVGAGI. This CDR3 is built from 15 residues. The CDR3 here is CASSAHQGWGTEAFF. The CDR3 coding sequence is TGTGCCAGCTCTGCGCACCAGGGTTGGGGCACTGAAGCTTTCTTT.

The CDR3 here is CAISDYRGSTEAFF. CDR3 nucleotides: TGTGCCATCAGTGACTACAGGGGCTCCACTGAAGCTTTCTTT. The V call is TRBV10-3, the J call TRBJ1-1, with 7 bases fitting TRBD1. V dropped 3 bases and J dropped 4; count of bases not matched to a gene: 5. The CDR3 contains 14 residues. CDR1 ENHRY and CDR2 SYGVKD come from the germline V gene.

The gene calls are TRBV19 and TRBJ2-7, with D tentatively TRBD1 (6 bases). V was clipped by 10 bases and J by 2 bases, with 18 bases between them. This CDR3 has 14 residues. Germline V gene sequence: CDR1 LNHDA, CDR2 SQIVND (reference sequence). CDR3 bases: TGTGCCACCAGGGGTAGCGTCTCGACCTACGAGCAGTACTTC. Its translation is CATRGSVSTYEQYF.

The chain has TRBV9 and TRBJ2-1, with D unclear. The CDR3 spans 13 residues. Germline loops: CDR1 SGDLS, CDR2 YYNGEE. The V end was cut by 0 bases, the J end by 4 bases, with 5 bases between. The chain's CDR3 is CASSVALYNEQFF. CDR3 sequence (DNA): TGTGCCAGCAGCGTAGCGTTATACAATGAGCAGTTCTTC.